This TCR beta chain was sequenced for a study of OX40 agonist ivuxolimab in advanced cancers. Overall study: The study treated patients with ivuxolimab, an agonistic anti-OX40 (CD134) antibody. Regarding the study as a whole: At 0.1 to 3.0 mg/kg and by week 6, CD4+ and CD8+ T cells in the blood had expanded clonally.

V shed 5 bases and J shed 1 base, with 8 bases lying between them. Germline V gene data show CDR1 as SGHAT and CDR2 as FQNNGV. The CDR3 is 13 amino acids. At cycle 4 day 1, cycle 7 day 1, and baseline, blood was sampled. The table came from immunoSEQ multiplex PCR; TCRdb's copy has only in-frame clones and leaves some out. The table has 75,000 to 100,000 clones, approximately 84% seen once. Turning to this clone: What it binds is not known.

This receptor was identified in an adult with an advanced solid tumor such as melanoma, head and neck, liver or kidney cancer. The rearrangement links TRBV11-2 to TRBJ2-5; tentative D call: TRBD2 (6 bases). Sequencing was performed on CD4+ or CD8+ T cells sorted from blood, taken in a trial of the OX40 agonist ivuxolimab. DNA of the CDR3: TGTGCCAGCAGCCCGACTAGCCAAGAGACCCAGTACTTC. The encoded protein is CASSPTSQETQYF.